The next 14 T cell receptor beta chains were all read from a single sample in a study of CD8+CD57+ T cells in acquired aplastic anemia. The use of genomic DNA as template underpinned the TCR beta VDJ and CDR3 profiling. In TCRdb, the reads were re-called with MiXCR into one record per CDR3 protein. Here the sample spans about 170,000 distinct CDR3 sequences, roughly 48% being singletons. Sequencing was done on a sample of sorted CD4+, CD8+, or CD8+CD57+ T cells (not recorded which) from PBMCs. These receptors were collected from a human donor in good health.

V and J are TRBV19 and TRBJ2-7; the D is unclear. V dropped 3 bases and J dropped 4 bases, with 13 bases sitting between them. CDR3 length: 14 residues. Germline values: CDR1 LNHDA, CDR2 SQIVND (reference sequence). CDR3 sequence reads: CASSIDQAGYEQYF. For the CDR3, the DNA is TGTGCCAGTAGTATTGACCAGGCCGGGTACGAGCAGTACTTC.

V and J are TRBV19 and TRBJ2-1; TRBD1 aligns across 9 bases. This CDR3 contains 15 residues. The germline V gene encodes CDR1 LNHDA and CDR2 SQIVND (reference sequence). Losses at the gene ends were 3 bases for V and 9 bases for J; bases not matched to a gene: 9. DNA for the CDR3: TGTGCCAGTAGTATGGGACAGGGTCTTAGTGGTGAGCAGTTCTTC. Translating gives CASSMGQGLSGEQFF.

A word on this clonotype: A read error may account for a junction end that differs from germline. The rearrangement links TRBV20-1 to TRBJ2-2; D possibly corresponds to TRBD1 (6 bases). Germline V gene data show CDR1 as DFQATT and CDR2 as SNEGSKA (reference sequence). The CDR3 is 14 residues long. CDR3 sequence: CGATGQRDTGELFF. The CDR3 DNA follows: TGCGGTGCTACCGGACAGAGGGACACCGGGGAGCTGTTTTTT.

This clonotype was found many times. The chain has TRBV24-1 and TRBJ2-2; TRBD1 is a possible D gene (6 bases). The CDR3 length is 15 residues. CDR1 is KGHDR, CDR2 SFDVKD, per germline. Trimming shortened V by 7 bases and J by 2 bases, and 13 bases separated the two germline ends. This CDR3 reads CATSSVGGNTGELFF. CDR3 sequence (DNA): TGTGCCACCAGCTCAGTAGGGGGTAACACCGGGGAGCTGTTTTTT.

To note about this clonotype: Possible read error: a much larger clone is one base away. The chain joins TRBV7-9 to TRBJ2-2; D might be TRBD2 (5 bases). The length of the CDR3 is 13 residues. CDR1 is SEHNR, CDR2 FQNEAQ, per germline (reference sequence). The CDR3 spells CASSFARTGELLF. The DNA of the CDR3 is TGTGCCAGCAGCTTTGCAAGGACCGGGGAGCTGCTTTTT. The full variable domain, rest sourced from reference TRBV7-9 and TRBJ2-2, is DTGVSQNPRHKITKRGQNVTFRCDPISEHNRLYWYRQTLGQGPEFLTYFQNEAQLEKSRLLSDRFSAERPKGSFSTLEIQRTEQGDSAMYLCASSFARTGELLFGEGSRLTVL.

The chain is built from TRBV2 and TRBJ2-3; 16 positions agree with TRBD2. The V segment lost 4 bases and the J segment 1 base; nucleotides outside the gene matches: 2. The V gene's germline CDR1 is SNHLY and CDR2 FYNNEI. The CDR3 is 17 amino acids. The CDR3 sequence is CASSGGTSGRGTDTQYF. CDR3 sequence (DNA): TGTGCCAGCAGTGGTGGGACTAGCGGGAGGGGCACAGATACGCAGTATTTT.

This clonotype was counted ten times or more. This chain uses TRBV3-1 with TRBJ2-1; a weak D match, TRBD2 (6 bases). Per the germline V gene, CDR1 is LGHDT and CDR2 is YNNKEL (reference sequence). V was clipped by 9 bases and J by 4 bases, with 10 bases between them. This CDR3 is built from 12 residues. Written as DNA, the CDR3 is TGTGCCAGTACGGAGGGGTACAATGAGCAGTTCTTC. Protein: CASTEGYNEQFF.

In the case of this clonotype: At one boundary the junction diverges from the germline segment, which might be a read error. The chain uses TRBV18 and TRBJ2-3, with a possible D match to TRBD1 (6 bases). The CDR3 extends over 15 amino acids. Germline V gene sequence: CDR1 KGHSH, CDR2 LQKENI. The CDR3 DNA reads TGTGCCAGCTCACCGGGACATGGCAGCACAGGTACGCAGTATTTT. Its protein is CASSPGHGSTGTQYF.

This clonotype was seen a few times. The V call is TRBV25-1, the J call TRBJ2-7; TRBD2 aligns across 9 bases. Losses at the gene ends were 2 bases for V and 4 bases for J; bases not matched to a gene: 15. The germline V gene has CDR1 MGHDK and CDR2 SYGVNS. This CDR3 is built from 18 residues. The CDR3 DNA follows: TGTGCCAGCAGTGAACGATTCAATCTAGCGGGACGGGCGTACGAGCAGTACTTC. It codes for CASSERFNLAGRAYEQYF.

The V and J genes are TRBV10-3 and TRBJ1-2; D uncertain. This CDR3 spans 11 amino acids. Germline values: CDR1 ENHRY, CDR2 SYGVKD. Trimming shortened V by 4 bases and J by 7 bases, and 7 bases separated the two germline ends. The chain's CDR3 is CAISVPSGYTF. CDR3 coding DNA: TGTGCCATCAGTGTCCCCTCTGGCTACACCTTC.

This clonotype was picked up many times. This sequence joins TRBV10-3 and TRBJ1-3; 8 nucleotides line up with TRBD1. CDR3 size: 18 residues. V was pared by 3 bases and J by 0 bases, with 10 bases of the junction left unmatched. CDR1 and CDR2 (germline): ENHRY, SYGVKD. The CDR3, as DNA: TGTGCCATCAGTGACCTCGTAGCGACAGGGGACTCTGGAAACACCATATATTTT. This translates into CAISDLVATGDSGNTIYF.

At least ten counts were recorded for this clonotype. V usage is TRBV20-1 and J usage is TRBJ2-7; D unresolved. This CDR3 comprises 13 residues. The ends were cut back, 6 bases at V and 1 base at J, with 13 bases in the middle. In germline, CDR1 is DFQATT, CDR2 SNEGSKA (reference sequence). The DNA of the CDR3 is TGCAGTGCCTTGGGCCAGCTATCCTACGAGCAGTACTTC. Translating gives CSALGQLSYEQYF.

The rearrangement links TRBV20-1 to TRBJ1-2; a possible D gene is TRBD1 (6 bases). This CDR3 is 14 amino acids long. V lost 6 bases, J lost 2 bases, and 16 bases lay in between. The germline CDR1 and CDR2 sequences are DFQATT and SNEGSKA (reference sequence). CDR3 region: CSAKSGVANYGYTF. The CDR3 DNA sequence: TGCAGTGCCAAATCAGGGGTGGCCAACTATGGCTACACCTTC.

This chain uses TRBV29-1 with TRBJ2-7; TRBD1 matches at 8 bases. Germline CDR1 is SQVTM and CDR2 is ANQGSEA. This CDR3 spans 13 amino acids. Trimming cost V 6 bases and J 2 bases; bases outside gene matches: 6. The CDR3 DNA follows: TGCAGCGTCGGCCGGGACAGGCCCTACGAGCAGTACTTC. Translated: CSVGRDRPYEQYF.